Listed below are T cell receptor beta chains from one sample, sequenced in a study of OX40 agonist ivuxolimab in advanced cancers. TCRdb keeps only in-frame clones here, not all; method: immunoSEQ multiplex PCR. The table includes tens of thousands of clones, about nine tenths detected once. The sample consisted of CD4+ or CD8+ T cells sorted from blood, taken in a trial of the OX40 agonist ivuxolimab. Receptors originate from an adult with an advanced solid tumor such as melanoma, head and neck, liver or kidney cancer. CDR3s include the opening cysteine and the closing phenylalanine or tryptophan. A D gene is named only where the DNA matches it firmly. Rows give clone size only sometimes, using once, few, many, or a class for an expanded clone.

J: TRBJ1-5
D: .
size: .
V: TRBV15
DNA: TGTGCCACCAGCACAGACAGAAATAGCAATCAGCCCCAGCATTTT
CDR3: CATSTDRNSNQPQHF

J: TRBJ2-1
D: .
size: .
V: TRBV5-4
DNA: TGTGCCAGCAGCTTGGATGACGCGAGCTCCTACAATGAGCAGTTCTTC
CDR3: CASSLDDASSYNEQFF

J: TRBJ2-2
D: .
size: .
V: TRBV4-3
DNA: TGCGCCAGCAGCCAAGCCATCGGGGGAGCCGGGGAGCTGTTTTTT
CDR3: CASSQAIGGAGELFF

J: TRBJ1-4
D: .
size: once
V: TRBV27
DNA: TGTGCCAGCAGTTTTTGGGGACGGATTAATGAAAAACTGTTTTTT
CDR3: CASSFWGRINEKLFF

J: TRBJ2-7
D: .
size: .
V: TRBV18
DNA: TGTGCCAGCTCACCCCCCGGAGCCGAGCAGTACTTC
CDR3: CASSPPGAEQYF

J: TRBJ2-3
D: .
size: .
V: TRBV7-9
DNA: TGTGCCAGCAGCTCTGGCATGGGGGCCCGGGATACGCAGTATTTT
CDR3: CASSSGMGARDTQYF

J: TRBJ1-1
D: .
size: .
V: TRBV28
DNA: TGTGCCAGCAGTTTGCCGGGCCTCTCGAACACTGAAGCTTTCTTT
CDR3: CASSLPGLSNTEAFF

J: TRBJ2-7
D: .
size: .
V: TRBV13
DNA: TGTGCCAGCAGCTTTCAGGGCCCCTACGAGCAGTACTTC
CDR3: CASSFQGPYEQYF

J: TRBJ1-2
D: .
size: .
V: TRBV28
DNA: TGTGCCAGCAGCTTAATCGGGACAACCGCTACTAACTATGGCTACACCTTC
CDR3: CASSLIGTTATNYGYTF

J: TRBJ2-7
D: .
size: .
V: TRBV28
DNA: TGTGCCAGCAGTTTTCCGGACAGTCTGGACGAGCAGTACTTC
CDR3: CASSFPDSLDEQYF

J: TRBJ2-1
D: TRBD2
size: .
V: TRBV18
DNA: TGTGCCAGCTCACTAGCGGGAGAATACAATGAGCAGTTCTTC
CDR3: CASSLAGEYNEQFF

J: TRBJ2-5
D: TRBD2
size: .
V: TRBV7-9
DNA: TGTGCCAGCAGCACATCCCTTGCGGGAGGGCTCGGAGAGACCCAGTACTTC
CDR3: CASSTSLAGGLGETQYF

J: TRBJ2-7
D: .
size: .
V: TRBV27
DNA: TGTGCCAGCAGTTTGGGAGACGAGCAGTACTTC
CDR3: CASSLGDEQYF

J: TRBJ2-7
D: TRBD1
size: .
V: TRBV5-4
DNA: TGTGCCACCAATGACAGGGTTTCCTACGAGCAGTACTTC
CDR3: CATNDRVSYEQYF

J: TRBJ2-2
D: .
size: once
V: TRBV25-1
DNA: TGTGCCACCACGGAACAGAACACCGGGGAGCTGTTTTTT
CDR3: CATTEQNTGELFF

J: TRBJ1-5
D: .
size: .
V: TRBV5-6
DNA: TGTGCCAGCAGCCCCCAGGGCAATCAGCCCCAGCATTTT
CDR3: CASSPQGNQPQHF

J: TRBJ2-1
D: TRBD2
size: .
V: TRBV6-1
DNA: TGTGCCAGCAGTGAGCGACCGGGACTAGCGGACTACAATGAGCAGTTCTTC
CDR3: CASSERPGLADYNEQFF

J: TRBJ1-5
D: TRBD1
size: .
V: TRBV27
DNA: TGTGCCAGCAGTTCCGGGACAGGGTCGGCTGTAGGCAATCAGCCCCAGCATTTT
CDR3: CASSSGTGSAVGNQPQHF

J: TRBJ2-7
D: TRBD2
size: .
V: TRBV5-4
DNA: TGTGCCAGCAGCTTGAGGCTAGCGGGACCATACGAGCAGTACTTC
CDR3: CASSLRLAGPYEQYF

J: TRBJ2-1
D: .
size: .
V: TRBV7-9
DNA: TGTGCCAGCAGCTTAACGACCAACAATGAGCAGTTCTTC
CDR3: CASSLTTNNEQFF

J: TRBJ2-7
D: .
size: .
V: TRBV10-3
DNA: TGTGCCGTCCGATCTAAGCATAGCGGTAGTTCCTACGAGCAGTACTTC
CDR3: CAVRSKHSGSSYEQYF

J: TRBJ2-7
D: TRBD2
size: .
V: TRBV2
DNA: TGTGCCAGCAGTGGTTGGCCTAGCGGGGACGAGAGGGCGTACTTC
CDR3: CASSGWPSGDERAYF

J: TRBJ1-1
D: .
size: .
V: TRBV2
DNA: TGTGCCAGCAGTCGTCAGATCCTGGACACTGAAGCTTTCTTT
CDR3: CASSRQILDTEAFF

J: TRBJ1-2
D: .
size: .
V: TRBV6-5
DNA: TGTGCCAGCAGTTATACGGGGTCTATTGACTACACCTTC
CDR3: CASSYTGSIDYTF

J: TRBJ2-7
D: .
size: .
V: TRBV28
DNA: TGTGCCAGCAGTCCCCGCGGTCTCCTACACTACGAGCAGTACTTC
CDR3: CASSPRGLLHYEQYF

J: TRBJ2-7
D: .
size: .
V: TRBV18
DNA: TGTGCCAGCTCACCAGGCAGCCACTCCTACGAGCAGTACTTC
CDR3: CASSPGSHSYEQYF

J: TRBJ1-4
D: .
size: .
V: TRBV7-8
DNA: TGTGCCAGCAGCACAGACACGAATGAAAAACTGTTTTTT
CDR3: CASSTDTNEKLFF

J: TRBJ1-1
D: TRBD1
size: few
V: TRBV19
DNA: TGTGCCAGTAAACAGGGGGCTAACACTGAAGCTTTCTTT
CDR3: CASKQGANTEAFF

J: TRBJ2-1
D: TRBD2
size: .
V: TRBV7-9
DNA: TGTGCCAGCAGCTCACTAGCGCCCTCCTACAATGAGCAGTTCTTC
CDR3: CASSSLAPSYNEQFF

J: TRBJ1-1
D: .
size: .
V: TRBV11-3
DNA: TGTGCCAGCAGCTTAGGGGCTGAAGCTTTCTTT
CDR3: CASSLGAEAFF

J: TRBJ1-1
D: .
size: .
V: TRBV9
DNA: TGTGCCAGCAGCGGGGGAAAGGATTCCCTCACTGAAGCTTTCTTT
CDR3: CASSGGKDSLTEAFF

J: TRBJ2-7
D: TRBD1
size: .
V: TRBV4-1
DNA: TGCGCCAGTGACAGGGTGGGCGAGCAGTACTTC
CDR3: CASDRVGEQYF

J: TRBJ2-5
D: .
size: .
V: TRBV5-1
DNA: TGCGCCAGCAGCCTCCTAGGCGAGCCCCAAGAGACCCAGTACTTC
CDR3: CASSLLGEPQETQYF